What follows is one T cell receptor beta chain and its context. In the original processing: Reference gene primer amplification in the assay estimated nucleated cell counts. Assay: immunoSEQ multiplex PCR; the TCRdb copy retains only in-frame clones and omits some. That table furnishes V, J and clone size, whereas the DNA furnished D and trimming. This sample carries roughly 290,000 clones, roughly 89% of them seen once, and the ten largest clones take 6% to 7%. These data are taken from a study of blood T cell repertoires in COVID-19. This CDR3 comprises 15 residues. Clinical history as reported by participants underpinned cohort assignment.

This sequence joins TRBV21-1 and TRBJ1-1. TRBV21-1 is a listed pseudogene. This TCR derives from a woman aged 40 to 50 who had recovered from COVID-19. Material for sequencing was PBMCs or T cells enriched from blood (not recorded which). CDR3 in DNA: TGTGCCAGCAGCAAAGGGAGGGCGGGGTCCACTGAAGCTTTCTTT. Translation gives CASSKGRAGSTEAFF.